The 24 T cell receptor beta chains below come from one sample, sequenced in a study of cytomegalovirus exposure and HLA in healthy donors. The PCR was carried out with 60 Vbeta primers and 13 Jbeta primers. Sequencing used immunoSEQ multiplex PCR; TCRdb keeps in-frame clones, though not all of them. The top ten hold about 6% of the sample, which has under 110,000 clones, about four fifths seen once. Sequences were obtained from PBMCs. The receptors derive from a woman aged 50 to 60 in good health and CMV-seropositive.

The CDR3 sequence: CASSTLLGRGYGYTF. CDR3 in DNA: TGTGCCAGTAGTACCCTCCTCGGCAGGGGCTATGGCTACACCTTC. The chain carries TRBV19 and TRBJ1-2, with D possibly TRBD1 on 6 matching bases. V lost 4 bases and J lost 4, with 16 bases in between. The V gene's germline CDR1 is LNHDA and CDR2 SQIVND (reference sequence). This CDR3 comprises 15 residues.

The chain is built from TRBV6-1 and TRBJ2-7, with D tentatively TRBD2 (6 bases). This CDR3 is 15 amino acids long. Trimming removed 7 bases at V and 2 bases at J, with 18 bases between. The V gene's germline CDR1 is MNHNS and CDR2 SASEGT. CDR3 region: CASTFRRGRPYEQYF. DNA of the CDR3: TGTGCCAGCACCTTCAGGAGGGGAAGACCCTACGAGCAGTACTTC.

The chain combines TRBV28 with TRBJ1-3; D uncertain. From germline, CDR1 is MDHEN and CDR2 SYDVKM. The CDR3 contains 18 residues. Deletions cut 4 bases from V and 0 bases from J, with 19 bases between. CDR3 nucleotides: TGTGCCAGCAGTTCCCCCAGTGCCAGAGGCCCCTCTGGAAACACCATATATTTT. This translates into CASSSPSARGPSGNTIYF.

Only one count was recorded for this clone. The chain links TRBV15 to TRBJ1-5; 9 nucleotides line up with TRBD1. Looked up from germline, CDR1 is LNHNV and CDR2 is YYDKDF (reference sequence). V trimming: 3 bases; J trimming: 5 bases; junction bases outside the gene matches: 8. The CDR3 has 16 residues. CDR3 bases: TGTGCCACCAGCAGTCACAGGGGGCGCGGGGATCAGCCCCAGCATTTT. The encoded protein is CATSSHRGRGDQPQHF.

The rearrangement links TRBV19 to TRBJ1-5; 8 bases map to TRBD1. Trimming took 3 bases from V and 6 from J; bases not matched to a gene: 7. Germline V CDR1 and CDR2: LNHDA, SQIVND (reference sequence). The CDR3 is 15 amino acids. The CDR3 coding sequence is TGTGCCAGTAGTATCCAGGGGGCCCTTTCTCAGCCCCAGCATTTT. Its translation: CASSIQGALSQPQHF.

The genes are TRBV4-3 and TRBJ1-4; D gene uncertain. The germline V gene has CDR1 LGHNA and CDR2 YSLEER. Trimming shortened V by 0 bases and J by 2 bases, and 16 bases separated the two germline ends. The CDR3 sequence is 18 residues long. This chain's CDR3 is CASSQDQGWRATNEKLFF. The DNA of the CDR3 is TGCGCCAGCAGCCAAGATCAAGGGTGGAGGGCCACTAATGAAAAACTGTTTTTT.

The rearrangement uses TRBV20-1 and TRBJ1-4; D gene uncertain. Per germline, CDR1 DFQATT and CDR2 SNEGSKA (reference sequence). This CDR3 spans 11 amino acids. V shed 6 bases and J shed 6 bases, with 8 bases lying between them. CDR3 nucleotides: TGCAGTGCGTCCGGGGATGAAAAACTGTTTTTT. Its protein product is CSASGDEKLFF.

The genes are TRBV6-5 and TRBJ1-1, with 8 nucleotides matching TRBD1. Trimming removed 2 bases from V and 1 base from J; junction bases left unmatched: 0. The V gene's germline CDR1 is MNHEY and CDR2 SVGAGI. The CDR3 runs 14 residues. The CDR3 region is CASSYDRGNTEAFF. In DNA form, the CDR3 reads TGTGCCAGCAGTTACGACAGGGGGAACACTGAAGCTTTCTTT.

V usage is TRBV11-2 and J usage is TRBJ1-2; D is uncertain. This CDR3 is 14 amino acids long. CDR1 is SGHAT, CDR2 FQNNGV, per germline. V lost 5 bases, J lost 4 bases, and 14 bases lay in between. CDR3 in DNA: TGTGCCAGCAGCCCCCGACATGAAGTCTATGGCTACACCTTC. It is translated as CASSPRHEVYGYTF.

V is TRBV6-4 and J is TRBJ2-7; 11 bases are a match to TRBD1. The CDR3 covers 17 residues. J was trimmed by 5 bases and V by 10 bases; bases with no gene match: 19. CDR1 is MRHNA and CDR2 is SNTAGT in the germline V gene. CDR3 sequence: CATRFTPGQGVGNEQYF. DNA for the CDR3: TGTGCCACCCGTTTTACCCCGGGACAGGGGGTCGGGAACGAGCAGTACTTC.

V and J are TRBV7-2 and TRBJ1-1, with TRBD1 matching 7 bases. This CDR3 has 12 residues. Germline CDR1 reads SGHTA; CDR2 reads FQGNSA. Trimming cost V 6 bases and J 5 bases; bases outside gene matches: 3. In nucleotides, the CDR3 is TGTGCCAGCAGTCGACAGGGAACTGAAGCTTTCTTT. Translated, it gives CASSRQGTEAFF. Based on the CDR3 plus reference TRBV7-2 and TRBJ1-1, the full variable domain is GAGVSQSPSNKVTEKGKDVELRCDPISGHTALYWYRQSLGQGLEFLIYFQGNSAPDKSGLPSDRFSAERTGGSVSTLTIQRTQQEDSAVYLCASSRQGTEAFFGQGTRLTVV.

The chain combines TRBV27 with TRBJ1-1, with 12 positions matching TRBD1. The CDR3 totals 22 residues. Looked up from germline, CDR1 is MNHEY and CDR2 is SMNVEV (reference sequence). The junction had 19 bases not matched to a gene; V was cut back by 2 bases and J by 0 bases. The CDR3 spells CASSLTSPDRDRGLLLNTEAFF. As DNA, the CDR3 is TGTGCCAGCAGTTTAACCTCCCCCGACCGGGACAGGGGGCTTCTCCTGAACACTGAAGCTTTCTTT.

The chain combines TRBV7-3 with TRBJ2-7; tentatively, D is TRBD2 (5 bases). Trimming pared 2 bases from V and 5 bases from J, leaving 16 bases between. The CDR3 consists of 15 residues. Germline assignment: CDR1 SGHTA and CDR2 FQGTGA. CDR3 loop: CASSLSPGNYHEQYF. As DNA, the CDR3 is TGTGCCAGCAGCTTATCGCCCGGGAACTACCACGAGCAGTACTTC. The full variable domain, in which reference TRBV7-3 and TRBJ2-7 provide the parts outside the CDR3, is GAGVSQTPSNKVTEKGKYVELRCDPISGHTALYWYRQSLGQGPEFLIYFQGTGAADDSGLPNDRFFAVRPEGSVSTLKIQRTERGDSAVYLCASSLSPGNYHEQYFGPGTRLTVT.

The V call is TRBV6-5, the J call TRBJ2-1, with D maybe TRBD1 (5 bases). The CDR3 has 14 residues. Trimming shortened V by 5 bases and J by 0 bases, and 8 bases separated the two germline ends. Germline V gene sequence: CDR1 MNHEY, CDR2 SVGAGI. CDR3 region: CASSPTVSYNEQFF. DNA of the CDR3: TGTGCCAGCAGTCCGACAGTCTCCTACAATGAGCAGTTCTTC.

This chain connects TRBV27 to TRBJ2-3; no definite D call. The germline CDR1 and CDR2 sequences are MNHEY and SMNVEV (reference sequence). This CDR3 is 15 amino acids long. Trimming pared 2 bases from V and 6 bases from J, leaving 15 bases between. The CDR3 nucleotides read TGTGCCAGCAGTTTACTGCCGGCGGCTAGGGATACGCAGTATTTT. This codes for CASSLLPAARDTQYF.

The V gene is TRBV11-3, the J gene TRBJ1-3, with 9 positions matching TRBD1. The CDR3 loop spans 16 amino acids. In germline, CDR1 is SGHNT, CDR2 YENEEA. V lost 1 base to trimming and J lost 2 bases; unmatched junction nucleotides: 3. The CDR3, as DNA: TGTGCCAGCAGCTTAGCGGGACAGGGAACTGGAAACACCATATATTTT. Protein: CASSLAGQGTGNTIYF.

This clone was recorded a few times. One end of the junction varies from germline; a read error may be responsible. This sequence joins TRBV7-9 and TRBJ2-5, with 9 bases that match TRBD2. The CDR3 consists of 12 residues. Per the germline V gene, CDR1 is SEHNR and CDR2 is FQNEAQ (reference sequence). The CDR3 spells CSSGGLRETQYF. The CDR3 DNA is TGTTCCAGCGGGGGGTTGCGGGAGACCCAGTACTTC.

CDR3 coding DNA: TGTGCCAGCAGTCACAGGGGGCTTTCTGTTCGCGACTACACCTTC. Its protein is CASSHRGLSVRDYTF. This rearrangement joins TRBV25-1 to TRBJ1-2; 9 bases match TRBD1. Germline V gene sequence: CDR1 MGHDK, CDR2 SYGVNS. With V trimmed by 5 bases and J by 10 bases, 14 bases remained unmatched. The CDR3 runs 15 residues.

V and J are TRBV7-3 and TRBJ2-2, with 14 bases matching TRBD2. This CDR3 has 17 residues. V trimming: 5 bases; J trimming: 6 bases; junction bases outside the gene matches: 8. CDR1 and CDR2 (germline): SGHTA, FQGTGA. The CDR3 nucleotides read TGTGCCAGCAGCCCAACTCGACTAGCGGGGGGGGCCGGGGAGCTGTTTTTT. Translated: CASSPTRLAGGAGELFF. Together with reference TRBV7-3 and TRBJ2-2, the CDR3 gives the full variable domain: GAGVSQTPSNKVTEKGKYVELRCDPISGHTALYWYRQSLGQGPEFLIYFQGTGAADDSGLPNDRFFAVRPEGSVSTLKIQRTERGDSAVYLCASSPTRLAGGAGELFFGEGSRLTVL.

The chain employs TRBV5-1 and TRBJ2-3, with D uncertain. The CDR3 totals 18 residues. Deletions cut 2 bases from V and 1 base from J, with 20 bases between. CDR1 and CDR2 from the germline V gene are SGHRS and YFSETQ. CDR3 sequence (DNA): TGCGCCAGCAGCTTAGAGTTTGGGCCCTTCGGTGGCACAGATACGCAGTATTTT. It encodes CASSLEFGPFGGTDTQYF.

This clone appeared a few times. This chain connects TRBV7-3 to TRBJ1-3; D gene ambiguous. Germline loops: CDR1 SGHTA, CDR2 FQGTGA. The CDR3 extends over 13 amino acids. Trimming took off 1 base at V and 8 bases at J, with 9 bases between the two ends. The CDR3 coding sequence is TGTGCCAGCAGCTTAAATCCTACGGACACCATATATTTT. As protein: CASSLNPTDTIYF.

CDR3 in amino acids: CASTTRGRETQYF. Written as DNA, the CDR3 is TGTGCCAGCACCACCCGGGGGAGAGAGACCCAGTACTTC. V is TRBV7-2 and J is TRBJ2-5; weak D call: TRBD2 (6 bases). With 7 bases removed from V and 4 bases from J, the gap between germline ends came to 13 bases. The CDR3 totals 13 residues. Germline values: CDR1 SGHTA, CDR2 FQGNSA.

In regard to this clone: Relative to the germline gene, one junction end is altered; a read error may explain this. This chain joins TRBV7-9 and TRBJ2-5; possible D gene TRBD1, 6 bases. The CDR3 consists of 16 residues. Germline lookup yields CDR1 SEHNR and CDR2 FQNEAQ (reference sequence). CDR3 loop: CSSSSADRTYQETQYF. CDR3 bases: TGTTCCAGCAGCTCCGCGGACAGAACGTATCAAGAGACCCAGTACTTC.

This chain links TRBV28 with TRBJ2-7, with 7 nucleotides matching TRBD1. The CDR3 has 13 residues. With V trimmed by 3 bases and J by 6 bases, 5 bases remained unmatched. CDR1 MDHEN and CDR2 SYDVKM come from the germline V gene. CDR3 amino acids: CASSFSDRVEQYF. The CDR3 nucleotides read TGTGCCAGCAGTTTTAGCGACAGGGTCGAGCAGTACTTC.